The clone carrying this T cell receptor (beta chain) showed up many times. CDR1 is SGHVS and CDR2 is FQNEAQ in the germline V gene. J lost 2 bases, V lost 2 bases, and 2 bases had no gene match. The CDR3 has 16 amino acids. Preparing the TCRbeta library involved the use of unique molecular identifiers. TCRdb re-called the PCR reads with MiXCR, one entry per CDR3 protein. The data contain 85,000 to 120,000 distinct CDR3 sequences, approximately 5.4% of them singletons. The entry originates in a study of T-cell reconstitution after alpha-beta-depleted transplantation in children. Sequenced here: PBMCs, mostly from graft donor cells, sampled 60 days after TCRalphabeta/CD19-depleted stem cell transplant. This sequence was found in a female patient between 2 and 15 years old who had a stem cell transplant for Fanconi anemia, so the T cells may come from the graft donor. The chain employs TRBV7-8 and TRBJ2-3, with 12 bases fitting TRBD2. The CDR3 protein is CASSLSSGGDTDTQYF. CDR3 sequence (DNA): TGTGCCAGCAGCTTATCTAGCGGGGGGGACACAGATACGCAGTATTTT.